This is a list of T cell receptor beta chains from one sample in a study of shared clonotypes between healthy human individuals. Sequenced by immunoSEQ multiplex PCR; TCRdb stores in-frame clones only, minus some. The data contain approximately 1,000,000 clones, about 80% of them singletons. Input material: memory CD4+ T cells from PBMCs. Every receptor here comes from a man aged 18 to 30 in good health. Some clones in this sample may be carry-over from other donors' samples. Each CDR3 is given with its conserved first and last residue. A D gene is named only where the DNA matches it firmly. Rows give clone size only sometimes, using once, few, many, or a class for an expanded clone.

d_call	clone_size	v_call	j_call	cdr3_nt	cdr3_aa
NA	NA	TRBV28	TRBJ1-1	TGTGCCAGCCTGGGGGCCGACACTGAAGCTTTCTTT	CASLGADTEAFF
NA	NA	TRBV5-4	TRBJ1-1	TGTGCCAGCAGTCCCCGGGACAAGGCTGAAGCTTTCTTT	CASSPRDKAEAFF
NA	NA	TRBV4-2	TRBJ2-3	TGTGCCAGCAGCGGCGCAGGAGTAGGTGATACGCAGTATTTT	CASSGAGVGDTQYF
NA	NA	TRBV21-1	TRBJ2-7	TGTGCCAGCAGCAGTATAATGGATATCTACGAGCAGTACTTC	CASSSIMDIYEQYF
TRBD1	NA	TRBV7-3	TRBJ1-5	TGTGCCAGCAGCTTTAGGGGGCATTTTCAGCCCCAGCATTTT	CASSFRGHFQPQHF
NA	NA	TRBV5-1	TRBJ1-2	TGCGCCAGCACAGCTCTGGTCGGGACCACAAATGGCTACACCTTC	CASTALVGTTNGYTF
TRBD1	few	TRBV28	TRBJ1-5	TGTGCCAGCAGTTTCCCAGGACAGGTGGCGTATAGCAATCAGCCCCAGCATTTT	CASSFPGQVAYSNQPQHF
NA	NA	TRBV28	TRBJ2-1	TGTGCCAGCCGACCTTGGGGTGGAAGGGGTAAGCTCAATGAGCAGTTCTTC	CASRPWGGRGKLNEQFF
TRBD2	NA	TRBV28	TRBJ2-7	TGTGCCAGCAGTTTGGTCCGCTCTCAAAGCGGGAGCTCCTACGAGCAGTACTTC	CASSLVRSQSGSSYEQYF
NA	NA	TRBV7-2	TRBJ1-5	TGTGCCAGCAGCCCGACGAGACAGTTCGGTCAGCCCCAGCATTTT	CASSPTRQFGQPQHF
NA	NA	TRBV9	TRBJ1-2	TGTGCCAGCAGCGTCGGGGATACTTTAAACTATGGCTACACCTTC	CASSVGDTLNYGYTF
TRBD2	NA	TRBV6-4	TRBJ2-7	TGTGCCAGCAGTGCACGGGAGGGCCCCAATTACGAGCAGTACTTC	CASSAREGPNYEQYF
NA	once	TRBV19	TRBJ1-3	TGTGCCAGTAGTATGGCAGGGAGGGCCTCTGGAAACACCATATATTTT	CASSMAGRASGNTIYF
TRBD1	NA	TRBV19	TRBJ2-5	TGTGCCAGTAGGTCCGGACAGGGGGGACCCCAAGAGACCCAGTACTTC	CASRSGQGGPQETQYF
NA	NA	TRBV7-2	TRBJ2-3	TGTGCCAGCAGCTTCAGCGGCAACACAGATACGCAGTATTTT	CASSFSGNTDTQYF
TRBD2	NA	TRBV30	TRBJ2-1	TGTGTCGTGGGGCCGGGGGGAAGCTCCTACAATGAGCAGTTCTTC	CVVGPGGSSYNEQFF
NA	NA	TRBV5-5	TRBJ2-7	TGTGCCAGCAGCTTTTGGGAAGCAGGCCAGCAGTACTTC	CASSFWEAGQQYF
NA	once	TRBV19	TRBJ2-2	TGTGCCAGTAATTTTGGAAGCGCCCCGAACACCGGGGAGCTGTTTTTT	CASNFGSAPNTGELFF
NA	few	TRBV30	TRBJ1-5	TGTGCCTGGAGTGTACGAGGGAATCAGCCCCAGCATTTT	CAWSVRGNQPQHF
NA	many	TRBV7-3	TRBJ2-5	TGTGCCAGCAGCCGTTCGATCCAAGAGACCCAGTACTTC	CASSRSIQETQYF
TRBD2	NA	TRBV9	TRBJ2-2	TGTGCCAGCAGCGTAGGTGTGACGGGGGGGAACACCGGGGAGCTGTTTTTT	CASSVGVTGGNTGELFF
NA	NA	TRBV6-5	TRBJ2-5	TGTGCCAATCTACCTGAGGCAGGGCGAGAGACCCAGTACTTC	CANLPEAGRETQYF
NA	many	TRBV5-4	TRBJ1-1	TGTGCCAGCAGCTTCGGGCGGACGTCCATGAACACTGAAGCTTTCTTT	CASSFGRTSMNTEAFF
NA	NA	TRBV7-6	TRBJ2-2	TGTGCCAGCAGCTCCAATCCTAGCTTCGGGGAGCTGTTTTTT	CASSSNPSFGELFF
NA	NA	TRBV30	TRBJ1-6	TGTGCCTGGAGTGAATGGGGGCAAGGTAATTCACCCCTCCACTTT	CAWSEWGQGNSPLHF
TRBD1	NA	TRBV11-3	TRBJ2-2	TGTGCCAGCAGCTTACGACAGGGGGGCACCGGGGAGCTGTTTTTT	CASSLRQGGTGELFF
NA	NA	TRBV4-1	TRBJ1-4	TGCGCCAGCAGCTCGGGACGGAACCCAACTAATGAAAAACTGTTTTTT	CASSSGRNPTNEKLFF
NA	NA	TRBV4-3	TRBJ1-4	TGCGCCAGCAGCCAACGGGCCACCCGGAATGAAAAACTGTTTTTT	CASSQRATRNEKLFF
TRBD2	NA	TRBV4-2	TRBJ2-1	TGTGCCAGCAGCCAAGATCCGGGGACTAGCGGGAGGGCCTATGAGCAGTTCTTC	CASSQDPGTSGRAYEQFF
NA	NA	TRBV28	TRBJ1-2	TGTGCCAGCACCATCCCTTGGGGCAGGAACTATGGCTACACCTTC	CASTIPWGRNYGYTF
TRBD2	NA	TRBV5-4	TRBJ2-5	TGTGCCAGCAGCTTGTGGGGCGGGAGAGAAGAGACCCAGTACTTC	CASSLWGGREETQYF
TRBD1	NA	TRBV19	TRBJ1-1	TGTGCCAGTAGTGTGGGACAGGGGGCACCTGAAGCTTTCTTT	CASSVGQGAPEAFF
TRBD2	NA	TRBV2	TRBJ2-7	TGTGCCAGCTGGTTCGGTGGAGCGGGAGGGTACGAGCAGTACTTC	CASWFGGAGGYEQYF
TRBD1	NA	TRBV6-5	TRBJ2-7	TGTGCCAGCAGTGGAGAACAGGGGAGTGGCTACGAGCAGTACTTC	CASSGEQGSGYEQYF
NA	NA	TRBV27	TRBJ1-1	TGTGCCAGCAGATCCTCCCGACAGCCGAACACTGAAGCTTTCTTT	CASRSSRQPNTEAFF
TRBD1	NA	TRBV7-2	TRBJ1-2	TGTGCCAGCAGCGGAGGACAGGTTACTAACTATGGCTACACCTTC	CASSGGQVTNYGYTF
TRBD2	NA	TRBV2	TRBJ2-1	TGTGCCAGCTCTCGGGAGGTTTACAATGAGCAGTTCTTC	CASSREVYNEQFF
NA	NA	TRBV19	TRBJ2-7	TGTGCCATGGGGCCAATGGGCTGCTACGAGCAGTACTTC	CAMGPMGCYEQYF
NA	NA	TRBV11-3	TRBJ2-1	TGTGCCAGCAGCTTAGAGTGGGACGGGGAGCAGTTCTTC	CASSLEWDGEQFF
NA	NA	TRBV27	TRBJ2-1	TGTGCCAGCAGCCCCGCTGTGGGGGGGCCTGCCTACAATGAGCAGTTCTTC	CASSPAVGGPAYNEQFF
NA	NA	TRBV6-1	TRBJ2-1	TGTGCCAGCAGGCAAAGCGGGCGTTTAAACAATGAGCAGTTCTTC	CASRQSGRLNNEQFF
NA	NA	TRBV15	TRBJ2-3	TGTGCCACCAGCAAAATGGGGGATACGCAGTATTTT	CATSKMGDTQYF
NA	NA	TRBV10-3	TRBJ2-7	TGTGTCATCAGAGCCCGGGACAACTCCTACGAGCAGTACTTC	CVIRARDNSYEQYF
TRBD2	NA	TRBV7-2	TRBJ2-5	TGTGCCAGCAGCCCGGGACTAGCGGGGCCTAAAGAGACCCAGTACTTC	CASSPGLAGPKETQYF